The 23 T cell receptor beta chains presented below share a single source sample, sequenced in a study of T-cell memory formation after mild COVID-19. TCRdb called the 5' RACE reads again in MiXCR, with one record for every CDR3 protein. This table has 45,000 to 50,000 distinct CDR3 sequences, 5.5% to 7.5% appearing once. The sequenced material came from PBMCs or a T cell subset sorted from them (not recorded which). All receptors come from a man younger than 35 who had mild COVID-19 (a few samples of this study predate the infection). Cell type and time point are not known.

This clonotype has more than one count but fewer than ten. The V gene is TRBV7-2, the J gene TRBJ2-2; D not resolved. There are 13 residues in the CDR3. V lost 5 bases and J 6 bases, leaving 10 bases between the germline ends. Germline CDR1 reads SGHTA; CDR2 reads FQGNSA. In DNA, the CDR3 is TGTGCCAGCAGCCCCCGCCGAGCCGGGGAGCTGTTTTTT. This sequence encodes CASSPRRAGELFF.

This clonotype was detected a few times. The chain has TRBV7-2 and TRBJ2-1; D remains ambiguous. The CDR3 totals 13 residues. Trimming left V 8 bases short and J 6 bases short, with 14 bases between. CDR1 SGHTA and CDR2 FQGNSA come from the germline V gene. CDR3 DNA sequence: TGTGCCAGCTTAAGTATGCGAGGCAATGAGCAGTTCTTC. Translated: CASLSMRGNEQFF.

The sample holds a few counts of this clonotype. V is TRBV12-3 or TRBV12-4 and J is TRBJ2-3; 8 bases match TRBD2. V gave up 5 bases and J gave up 2 bases; unmatched junction bases: 6. The CDR3 extends over 15 amino acids. The CDR3, as DNA: TGTGCCAGCAGTCGGGGGGGGACTCTCACAGATACGCAGTATTTT. This codes for CASSRGGTLTDTQYF.

This clonotype has ten or more counts. The V and J genes are TRBV7-3 and TRBJ2-3; 10 positions match TRBD2. J gave up 5 bases and V 1 base, and 12 bases lay outside the gene matches. The CDR3 is 18 residues long. Germline loops: CDR1 SGHTA, CDR2 FQGTGA. In nucleotides, the CDR3 is TGTGCCAGCAGCTTAAGGGGAATCAGCGGGGGGGCCAAAGATACGCAGTATTTT. Protein sequence: CASSLRGISGGAKDTQYF.

The chain employs TRBV4-1 and TRBJ1-1; a weak D match, TRBD1 (5 bases). Trimming removed 3 bases from V and 4 bases from J, with 18 bases in between. The germline V gene has CDR1 MGHRA and CDR2 YSYEKL. The CDR3 consists of 16 residues. CDR3 region: CASSQGPAGAGTEAFF. In nucleotides, the CDR3 is TGCGCCAGCAGCCAGGGCCCCGCTGGGGCTGGCACTGAAGCTTTCTTT.

The rearrangement uses TRBV7-2 and TRBJ2-5, with a possible D match to TRBD2 (5 bases). The CDR3 is 14 amino acids. V was clipped by 1 base and J by 2 bases, with 8 bases between them. CDR1 is SGHTA, CDR2 FQGNSA, per germline. CDR3 amino acids: CASSLGRMQETQYF. CDR3 DNA sequence: TGTGCCAGCAGCTTAGGGAGGATGCAAGAGACCCAGTACTTC.

There are many counts of this clonotype. The chain has TRBV5-1 and TRBJ2-7, with D tentatively TRBD1 (5 bases). The CDR3 sequence is 15 residues long. V lost 4 bases and J 1 base, leaving 15 bases between the germline ends. Per germline, CDR1 SGHRS and CDR2 YFSETQ. CDR3 DNA sequence: TGCGCCAGCAGCGTCACAGGCGACCTATCCTACGAGCAGTACTTC. Translating it yields CASSVTGDLSYEQYF. Supplemented by reference TRBV5-1 and TRBJ2-7, the full variable domain reads KAGVTQTPRYLIKTRGQQVTLSCSPISGHRSVSWYQQTPGQGLQFLFEYFSETQRNKGNFPGRFSGRQFSNSRSEMNVSTLELGDSALYLCASSVTGDLSYEQYFGPGTRLTVT.

The gene calls are TRBV6-1 and TRBJ2-5; no definite D call. V lost 1 base to trimming and J lost 4 bases, with 4 bases between them. The CDR3 runs to 12 residues. Looked up from germline, CDR1 is MNHNS and CDR2 is SASEGT. DNA for the CDR3: TGTGCCAGCAGTGAAGTGGGAGAGACCCAGTACTTC. Translated, it gives CASSEVGETQYF.

This clonotype has a count of ten or more. The rearrangement joins TRBV7-8 to TRBJ2-1; possible D gene TRBD2, 5 bases. Trimming removed 5 bases from V and 0 bases from J, with 14 bases in between. There are 16 residues in the CDR3. The germline V gene has CDR1 SGHVS and CDR2 FQNEAQ. Written as DNA, the CDR3 is TGTGCCAGCAGCCCCTTCGGGATCAGCTCCTACAATGAGCAGTTCTTC. This gives the protein CASSPFGISSYNEQFF.

The chain links TRBV5-1 to TRBJ1-1; no clear D gene. Trimming pared 2 bases from V and 3 bases from J, leaving 11 bases between. The V gene's germline CDR1 is SGHRS and CDR2 YFSETQ. The CDR3 covers 14 residues. The CDR3 nucleotides are TGCGCCAGCAGCTTTGGGTGGGCGGACACTGAAGCTTTCTTT. It is translated as CASSFGWADTEAFF.

This clonotype was counted a few times. The chain combines TRBV12-3 or TRBV12-4 with TRBJ1-1, with a tentative D call TRBD1 (5 bases). The germline V and J ends were trimmed by 4 bases and 5 bases, with 5 bases remaining between them. CDR3 length: 11 amino acids. Written as DNA, the CDR3 is TGTGCCAGCAGTTGGGGGACTGAAGCTTTCTTT. This encodes CASSWGTEAFF.

The sample holds a few counts of this clonotype. The V and J genes are TRBV6-4 and TRBJ2-1; TRBD2 aligns across 12 bases. V trimming: 9 bases; J trimming: 6 bases; junction bases outside the gene matches: 3. CDR1 is MRHNA and CDR2 is SNTAGT in the germline V gene. CDR3 size: 13 residues. The CDR3 DNA is TGTGCCAGACTAGCGGGGGGTGGCAATGAGCAGTTCTTC. Translating gives CARLAGGGNEQFF.

This clonotype was observed a few times. The gene calls are TRBV4-1 and TRBJ1-4, with unresolved D. Germline lookup yields CDR1 MGHRA and CDR2 YSYEKL. The CDR3 loop spans 15 amino acids. Between the trimmed V and J ends, which lost 0 bases and 8 bases, there was a span of 13 bases. CDR3 amino acids: CASSQEWVRGEKLFF. CDR3 bases: TGCGCCAGCAGCCAAGAGTGGGTTAGAGGGGAAAAACTGTTTTTT.

This clonotype was seen only a few times. V and J are TRBV7-8 and TRBJ1-5; D is uncertain. Germline lookup yields CDR1 SGHVS and CDR2 FQNEAQ. Deletions cut 1 base from V and 8 bases from J, with 6 bases between. The CDR3 spans 12 residues. CDR3 loop: CASSLVGKPQHF. The CDR3 DNA reads TGTGCCAGCAGCTTAGTTGGAAAGCCCCAGCATTTT.

This clonotype was recorded many times. The genes are TRBV10-3 and TRBJ2-7; D tentatively fits TRBD1 or TRBD2 (5 bases each). CDR1 and CDR2 from the germline V gene are ENHRY and SYGVKD. Between the trimmed V and J ends, which lost 11 bases and 5 bases, there was a span of 13 bases. The CDR3 runs 11 residues. In DNA, the CDR3 is TGTGCCCGAATGGGGGTCCACGAGCAGTACGTC. Its translation: CARMGVHEQYV.

J is TRBJ1-2 and V is TRBV7-2; 8 bases agree with TRBD1. The CDR3 totals 16 residues. CDR1 and CDR2 from the germline V gene are SGHTA and FQGNSA. With 5 bases clipped from V and 4 bases from J, the junction kept 12 bases outside the gene matches. The CDR3 protein is CASSKTQGAVGYGYTF. Here the CDR3 DNA reads TGTGCCAGCAGCAAAACGCAGGGGGCGGTGGGCTATGGCTACACCTTC.

This clonotype has ten or more counts. V usage is TRBV27 and J usage is TRBJ2-2; D uncertain. V lost 3 bases, J lost 6 bases, and 2 bases lay in between. In germline, CDR1 is MNHEY, CDR2 SMNVEV (reference sequence). The CDR3 runs to 11 residues. The CDR3 loop reads CASSLAGELFF. DNA for the CDR3: TGTGCCAGCAGTTTGGCCGGGGAGCTGTTTTTT.

This clonotype came up a few times. The chain employs TRBV3-1 and TRBJ1-1; maybe TRBD1 (5 bases). Germline CDR1 is LGHDT and CDR2 is YNNKEL (reference sequence). The CDR3 is made up of 13 amino acids. V was pared by 5 bases and J by 6 bases, with 13 bases between. This chain's CDR3 is CASSFSGGAEAFF. CDR3 sequence (DNA): TGTGCCAGCAGCTTTTCCGGGGGTGCTGAAGCTTTCTTT.

The rearrangement joins TRBV20-1 to TRBJ1-4; 8 bases match TRBD1. Germline V CDR1 and CDR2: DFQATT, SNEGSKA (reference sequence). V was clipped by 0 bases and J by 8 bases; unmatched bases: 5. The CDR3 loop spans 14 amino acids. This chain's CDR3 is CSAREAGGGEKLFF. CDR3 DNA: TGCAGTGCTAGAGAGGCAGGGGGCGGAGAAAAACTGTTTTTT.

This clonotype was observed a few times. This chain links TRBV4-1 with TRBJ2-3; D is possibly TRBD1 (6 bases). The CDR3 is made up of 13 amino acids. Germline V gives CDR1 MGHRA, CDR2 YSYEKL. V shed 4 bases and J shed 8 bases, with 13 bases lying between them. DNA for the CDR3: TGCGCCAGCAGCCTTCGATCCAGGGGTACGCAGTATTTT. Protein product: CASSLRSRGTQYF.

This clonotype was picked up many times. The CDR3 reads CSARLQTITGELFF. The CDR3 DNA reads as TGCAGTGCTAGGCTCCAGACTATCACCGGGGAGCTGTTTTTT. This chain joins TRBV20-1 and TRBJ2-2, with D possibly matching TRBD2 (5 bases). Germline CDR1 DFQATT, CDR2 SNEGSKA (reference sequence). The CDR3 totals 14 residues. Deletions cut 3 bases from V and 4 bases from J, with 12 bases between.

This clonotype was seen more than once but under ten times. Since a much larger clone is just one base distant, this may be a read error. This chain links TRBV10-3 with TRBJ2-3; perhaps D is TRBD1 or TRBD2 (5 bases each). Germline CDR1 reads ENHRY; CDR2 reads SYGVKD. The CDR3 runs to 13 residues. The CDR3 region has the DNA TGTGCCATCAGTGATTTTAGGGGAGATACGCATTATTTT. This encodes CAISDFRGDTHYF.

This chain uses TRBV20-1 with TRBJ2-1; no definite D call. Per the germline V gene, CDR1 is DFQATT and CDR2 is SNEGSKA (reference sequence). CDR3 size: 11 residues. Trimming removed 3 bases from V and 10 bases from J, with 10 bases in between. The CDR3: CSASGNREQFF. The DNA for the CDR3 is TGCAGTGCTAGCGGTAATCGGGAGCAGTTCTTC.